The rows below give T cell receptor beta chains drawn from one sample of a study of blood T cell repertoires in COVID-19. Clones were read by immunoSEQ multiplex PCR, and TCRdb kept only the in-frame ones, dropping some. The profile covers fewer than 250,000 clones, with 82% appearing a single time and under 2% taken by the ten largest. The specimen was peripheral blood. Source of these receptors: an elderly woman with acute or convalescent COVID-19. The CDR3 runs from the conserved cysteine through the conserved F or W. Fields, in order: J gene, D gene, V gene, CDR3 protein. The D gene is left open where the match is weak.

>TRBJ2-7|.|TRBV7-3
CASSPDSISEQYF
>TRBJ2-7|TRBD1|TRBV6-6
CASSYSDRTINYEQYF
>TRBJ1-6|.|TRBV28
CASCARQGYNSPLHF
>TRBJ2-1|TRBD2|TRBV30
CAWSVGLAGVHEFF
>TRBJ1-1|.|TRBV6-2/TRBV6-3
CASSYPQGSEAFF
>TRBJ2-2|TRBD2|TRBV30
CAWSLGLAGDSGELFF
>TRBJ1-1|TRBD1|TRBV7-2
CASSSGDRVAKDF
>TRBJ1-1|.|TRBV6-5
CASMYFRGTEAFF
>TRBJ1-2|TRBD1|TRBV28
CASRETGGGYGYTF
>TRBJ2-5|TRBD1|TRBV24-1
CATSLSGQGAVETQYF
>TRBJ2-7|.|TRBV12-3/TRBV12-4
CASSAQGSLEQYF
>TRBJ1-5|.|TRBV6-2/TRBV6-3
CASSSRPRSRGNQPQHF
>TRBJ2-1|TRBD2|TRBV9
CASNREWGLAFNEQFF
>TRBJ2-1|TRBD2|TRBV4-1
CASSQGVIAGGGNEQFF
>TRBJ2-2|TRBD1|TRBV18
CASSPLAFTGGWNTGELFF
>TRBJ2-5|TRBD2|TRBV15
CATSRVGDRGTSGNVETQYF
>TRBJ1-1|TRBD1|TRBV5-1
CASSGPTGVGTEAFF
>TRBJ2-1|TRBD1|TRBV7-9
CASSLTDRGVYEQFF
>TRBJ1-3|.|TRBV9
CASSVAPGGNTIYF
>TRBJ2-7|.|TRBV3-1/TRBV3-2
CASSSYSYEQYF
>TRBJ1-5|TRBD1|TRBV2
CASGTGSSSNQPQHF
>TRBJ2-1|TRBD2|TRBV9
CASSGRGPLAGVSYNEQFF
>TRBJ1-5|TRBD1|TRBV5-6
CASSSGQGLNQPQHF
>TRBJ2-1|.|TRBV7-2
CASSLAGGSNEQFF
>TRBJ2-1|TRBD2|TRBV12-5
CASGLARTSGRGRTTHEQFF
>TRBJ1-2|.|TRBV27
CASSDRLGNYGYTF
>TRBJ2-7|TRBD1|TRBV6-5
CASTTGETYEQYF
>TRBJ2-1|.|TRBV4-2
CASSQSVAESSYNEQFF
>TRBJ2-3|.|TRBV7-9
CASGLGTDTQYF
>TRBJ1-1|TRBD1|TRBV5-1
CASSLARQGAGNTEAFF
>TRBJ2-2|TRBD2|TRBV7-3
CASRPMTSGTGGELFF
>TRBJ1-4|.|TRBV2
CASRADHNEKLFF
>TRBJ1-2|.|TRBV5-1
CASSLEDTRYGYTF
>TRBJ1-2|.|TRBV30
CAWSGLGRAVVGGYTF
>TRBJ2-3|TRBD2|TRBV11-3
CASSNPDGRGIDTQYF
>TRBJ1-6|TRBD1|TRBV7-2
CASSPQTGAGGSPLHF
>TRBJ2-4|TRBD1|TRBV28
CASSLLGTGHSGQYF
>TRBJ1-1|.|TRBV10-3
CAISDFRESTEAFF
>TRBJ2-4|TRBD2|TRBV4-1
CASAIVSGARSSNIQYF
>TRBJ1-6|.|TRBV11-2
CASSWGGFPNSPLHF
>TRBJ1-1|.|TRBV3-1/TRBV3-2
CASSQAGQLTEAFF
>TRBJ2-3|.|TRBV5-1
CASRPQVTTDTQYF
>TRBJ1-1|TRBD1|TRBV29-1
CSVPDSRLGQGRTEAFF
>TRBJ2-3|TRBD2|TRBV7-2
CASSFNPTSGRTDTQYF
>TRBJ2-4|TRBD2|TRBV5-1
CASSLTPGLAQSAKNIQYF
>TRBJ2-7|TRBD2|TRBV11-2
CASSLVASGAYEQYF
>TRBJ2-3|.|TRBV7-8
CASSLAGNRFTDTQYF
>TRBJ1-3|.|TRBV3-1/TRBV3-2
CASSQNGGSGNTIYF